This T cell receptor (beta chain) was retrieved from a study of cytomegalovirus exposure and HLA in healthy donors. These donors counted as nominally healthy when sampled, but unrecorded immune exposures were likely. A multiplex PCR was run with 60 Vbeta primers and 13 Jbeta primers. Assay used: immunoSEQ multiplex PCR; TCRdb lists only in-frame clones, some missing. Of about 170,000 clones detected, roughly 80% appear once; the ten largest clones hold approximately 2.4%. About this clone itself: Its antigen is not known.

Study outcomes and limitations: A reported reduction in N-insertions relative to the roughly 710-donor mean was seen in an Asian-associated ancestry cluster in a later analysis.

This clonotype originated in a male donor in good health and CMV-seronegative. Specimen: PBMCs.

Here the CDR3 reads CSAGSYEQYF. In DNA form, the CDR3 reads TGCAGTGCCGGTTCCTACGAGCAGTACTTC. The V gene is TRBV20-1, the J gene TRBJ2-7; no clear D gene. Germline V gene sequence: CDR1 DFQATT, CDR2 SNEGSKA (reference sequence). The CDR3 is made up of 10 amino acids. Trimming took 6 bases from V and 1 from J, leaving 4 bases between them.